One sample yielded the 15 T cell receptor beta chains listed below, sequenced in a study of blood T cell repertoires in COVID-19. TCRdb's table, derived via immunoSEQ multiplex PCR, lists solely in-frame clones and lacks some. The sample includes approximately 83,000 clones, approximately 77% of them seen just once. Sequencing input: peripheral blood. The receptors were gathered from an elderly woman with acute or convalescent COVID-19.

This sequence joins TRBV7-3 and TRBJ2-4; no reliable D call. V was trimmed by 5 bases and J by 0 bases, leaving 8 bases between them. The CDR3 spans 14 residues. CDR1 is SGHTA, CDR2 FQGTGA, per germline. CDR3 amino acids: CASSPSLAKNIQYF. The CDR3 DNA reads TGTGCCAGCAGCCCGTCTTTAGCCAAAAACATTCAGTACTTC.

The rearrangement joins TRBV6-6 to TRBJ2-7, with a possible D match to TRBD1 (6 bases). V was clipped by 6 bases and J by 3 bases, with 9 bases between them. The CDR3 runs to 12 residues. Per germline, CDR1 MNHNY and CDR2 SVGAGI (reference sequence). This chain's CDR3 is CASSPGVYEQYF. The CDR3 DNA sequence: TGTGCCAGCAGCCCAGGGGTCTACGAGCAGTACTTC.

The gene calls are TRBV18 and TRBJ2-1; D might be TRBD2 (5 bases). Trimming removed 5 bases from V and 0 bases from J, with 8 bases in between. This CDR3 contains 14 residues. Germline V gene lookup returns CDR1 KGHSH and CDR2 LQKENI. The CDR3 sequence: CASSTGNSYNEQFF. The CDR3 DNA reads as TGTGCCAGCTCAACGGGGAACTCCTACAATGAGCAGTTCTTC.

V and J are TRBV19 and TRBJ1-1; 8 bases match TRBD1. The CDR3 runs to 12 residues. Germline V gene data show CDR1 as LNHDA and CDR2 as SQIVND (reference sequence). Losses at the gene ends were 7 bases for V and 6 bases for J; bases not matched to a gene: 4. CDR3 sequence: CASKAQGAEAFF. The DNA of the CDR3 is TGTGCCAGTAAAGCACAGGGGGCTGAAGCTTTCTTT.

The chain recombines TRBV6-5 with TRBJ1-1; tentatively, D is TRBD1 (6 bases). In germline, CDR1 is MNHEY, CDR2 SVGAGI. There are 12 residues in the CDR3. Trimming pared 4 bases from V and 9 bases from J, leaving 12 bases between. CDR3: CASSFPQGKAFF. The CDR3 nucleotides are TGTGCCAGCAGTTTCCCACAGGGAAAAGCTTTCTTT.

In its sample, this clone was seen once. This chain connects TRBV20-1 to TRBJ1-2; 7 nucleotides match TRBD1. This CDR3 has 13 amino acids. V was clipped by 3 bases and J by 2 bases; unmatched bases: 3. Germline loops: CDR1 DFQATT, CDR2 SNEGSKA (reference sequence). In DNA, the CDR3 is TGCAGTGCTAGTACAGGGGCAAACTATGGCTACACCTTC. Translated, it gives CSASTGANYGYTF.

This chain joins TRBV5-1 and TRBJ2-7; a possible D gene is TRBD2 (5 bases). Trimming removed 1 base from V and 1 base from J, with 9 bases in between. The CDR3 runs 14 residues. CDR1 is SGHRS and CDR2 is YFSETQ in the germline V gene. CDR3 in amino acids: CASSLNGDSYEQYF. The CDR3 DNA reads as TGCGCCAGCAGCTTGAACGGGGATTCCTACGAGCAGTACTTC.

The chain combines TRBV7-2 with TRBJ1-1, with D unclear. V was trimmed by 5 bases and J by 6 bases, leaving 16 bases between them. Germline V gene sequence: CDR1 SGHTA, CDR2 FQGNSA. The CDR3 contains 14 residues. The CDR3 spells CASSPNTVSAEAFF. The DNA of the CDR3 is TGTGCCAGCAGCCCTAATACAGTCAGTGCTGAAGCTTTCTTT.

The J gene is TRBJ1-2, the V gene TRBV19, with a weak D call TRBD1 (5 bases). Germline-derived CDR1 and CDR2 are LNHDA and SQIVND (reference sequence). Deletions cut 4 bases from V and 2 bases from J, with 11 bases between. This CDR3 contains 14 residues. The CDR3 sequence: CASSRQFDNYGYTF. The DNA of the CDR3 is TGTGCCAGTAGTAGACAGTTTGACAACTATGGCTACACCTTC. The variable domain in full, with the rest retrieved from reference TRBV19 and TRBJ1-2, is DGGITQSPKYLFRKEGQNVTLSCEQNLNHDAMYWYRQDPGQGLRLIYYSQIVNDFQKGDIAEGYSVSREKKESFPLTVTSAQKNPTAFYLCASSRQFDNYGYTFGSGTRLTVV.

As DNA, the CDR3 is TGTGCCAGCAGTTTCCTAGCAAGGCAGGCGGATACGCAGTATTTT. Translation gives CASSFLARQADTQYF. V is TRBV6-2 or TRBV6-3 and J is TRBJ2-3; D may be TRBD2 (5 bases). The V end lost 4 bases, the J end lost 6 bases, and 17 bases lay between the germline ends. The CDR3 is made up of 15 amino acids. Germline CDR1 is MNHEY and CDR2 is SVGEGT.

This clone appeared a single time. The chain combines TRBV5-1 with TRBJ2-1; 7 bases are shared with TRBD2. Germline-derived CDR1 and CDR2 are SGHRS and YFSETQ. The CDR3 sequence is 14 residues long. The V segment lost 2 bases and the J segment 7 bases; nucleotides outside the gene matches: 6. The CDR3 loop reads CASSLGGSRNEQFF. DNA for the CDR3: TGCGCCAGCAGCTTAGGCGGGAGTAGAAATGAGCAGTTCTTC. The full variable domain, in which reference TRBV5-1 and TRBJ2-1 provide the parts outside the CDR3, is KAGVTQTPRYLIKTRGQQVTLSCSPISGHRSVSWYQQTPGQGLQFLFEYFSETQRNKGNFPGRFSGRQFSNSRSEMNVSTLELGDSALYLCASSLGGSRNEQFFGPGTRLTVL.

The genes are TRBV5-1 and TRBJ1-1; TRBD1 matches 7 bases. Germline values: CDR1 SGHRS, CDR2 YFSETQ. The trim removed 5 bases at V and 7 bases at J, leaving 5 bases unmatched. The CDR3 loop spans 12 amino acids. CDR3 in amino acids: CASSYTGVEAFF. Here the CDR3 DNA reads TGCGCCAGCAGTTATACAGGGGTTGAAGCTTTCTTT. The full variable domain, with the rest looked up from reference TRBV5-1 and TRBJ1-1, is KAGVTQTPRYLIKTRGQQVTLSCSPISGHRSVSWYQQTPGQGLQFLFEYFSETQRNKGNFPGRFSGRQFSNSRSEMNVSTLELGDSALYLCASSYTGVEAFFGQGTRLTVV.

This clone has just a few counts. The genes are TRBV6-2 or TRBV6-3 and TRBJ2-7, with TRBD2 identical over 11 bases. J lost 1 base, V lost 6 bases, and 5 bases had no gene match. Germline V gene data show CDR1 as MNHEY and CDR2 as SVGEGT. This CDR3 is built from 15 residues. For the CDR3, the DNA is TGTGCCAGCAGCCTGACTAGCGGGGCTTCCTACGAGCAGTACTTC. Protein sequence: CASSLTSGASYEQYF.

The chain carries TRBV11-3 and TRBJ2-7; 14 bases are a match to TRBD2. This CDR3 comprises 16 residues. The ends lost 5 bases at V and 5 bases at J; junction bases unmatched: 8. Germline CDR1 and CDR2: SGHNT and YENEEA. The CDR3 DNA is TGTGCCAGCAGCCCCGGGACTAGCGGGAGTAGCCACGAGCAGTACTTC. Amino acid sequence: CASSPGTSGSSHEQYF. The variable domain in full, completed from reference TRBV11-3 and TRBJ2-7, reads EAGVVQSPRYKIIEKKQPVAFWCNPISGHNTLYWYLQNLGQGPELLIRYENEEAVDDSQLPKDRFSAERLKGVDSTLKIQPAELGDSAVYLCASSPGTSGSSHEQYFGPGTRLTVT.

J is TRBJ1-1 and V is TRBV5-1, with D hard to call. Trimming stripped 2 bases from V and 0 bases from J, with 11 bases between. The CDR3 is 15 residues long. CDR1 is SGHRS and CDR2 is YFSETQ in the germline V gene. The CDR3 is CASSFNEHVNTEAFF. In nucleotides, the CDR3 is TGCGCCAGCAGCTTTAACGAGCACGTGAACACTGAAGCTTTCTTT.